The clone carrying this TCR beta chain has a single count. This specimen belongs to a study of blood T cell repertoires in COVID-19. Study context: Sites across the United States, Italy and Spain contributed samples from acute and convalescent COVID-19.

This table comes from immunoSEQ multiplex PCR, and its TCRdb copy is limited to in-frame clones, with some not included. The table lists fewer than 250,000 clones, around 84% of them singletons. The V gene lost 4 bases and the J gene lost 5 bases, with 15 bases spanning the gap. CDR1 is SGHRS and CDR2 is YFSETQ in the germline V gene. This CDR3 has 15 amino acids. The TCR comes from a woman aged 40 to 49 who had recovered from COVID-19. Sequencing was carried out using PBMCs or T cells enriched from blood (not recorded which). The rearrangement uses TRBV5-1 and TRBJ1-4; D possibly corresponds to TRBD1 (6 bases). The CDR3 region is CASSIDTGPNEKLFF. The CDR3, as DNA: TGCGCCAGCAGCATCGACACAGGGCCGAATGAAAAACTGTTTTTT.